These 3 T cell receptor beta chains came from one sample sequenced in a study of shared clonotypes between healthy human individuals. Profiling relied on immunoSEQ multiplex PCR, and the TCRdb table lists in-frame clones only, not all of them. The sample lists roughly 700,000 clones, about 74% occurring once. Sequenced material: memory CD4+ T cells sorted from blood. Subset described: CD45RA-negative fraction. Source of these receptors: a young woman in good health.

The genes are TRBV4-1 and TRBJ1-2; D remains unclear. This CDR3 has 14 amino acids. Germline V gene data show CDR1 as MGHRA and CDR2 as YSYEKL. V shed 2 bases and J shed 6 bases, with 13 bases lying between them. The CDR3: CASSQLGGRNGYTF. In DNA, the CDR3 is TGCGCCAGCAGCCAACTTGGAGGGAGGAATGGCTACACCTTC.

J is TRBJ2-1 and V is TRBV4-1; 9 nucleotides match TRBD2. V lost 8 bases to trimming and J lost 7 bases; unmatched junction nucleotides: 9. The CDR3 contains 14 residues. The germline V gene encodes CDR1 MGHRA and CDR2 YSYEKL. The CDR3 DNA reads TGCGCCAGCCGGCGGGCTAGCGGGATTAATGAGCAGTTCTTC. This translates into CASRRASGINEQFF.

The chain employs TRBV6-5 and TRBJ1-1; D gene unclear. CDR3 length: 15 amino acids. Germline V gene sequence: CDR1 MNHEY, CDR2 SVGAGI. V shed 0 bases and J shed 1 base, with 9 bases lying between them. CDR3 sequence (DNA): TGTGCCAGCAGTTACTCTAGGTTGGGGAACACTGAAGCTTTCTTT. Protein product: CASSYSRLGNTEAFF.